These 28 T cell receptor beta chains were all obtained from the same sample, sequenced in a study of OX40 agonist ivuxolimab in advanced cancers. Method: immunoSEQ multiplex PCR; TCRdb's copy keeps in-frame clones and lacks some. The sample contains around 82,000 clones, about 91% of which appear only once. Specimen: CD4+ or CD8+ T cells sorted from blood, collected in a trial of the OX40 agonist ivuxolimab. The receptors originated from an adult with an advanced solid tumor such as melanoma, head and neck, liver or kidney cancer.

The chain employs TRBV15 and TRBJ2-3; no clear D. V was cut by 0 bases and J by 1 base, with 20 bases left in between. The germline V gene has CDR1 LNHNV and CDR2 YYDKDF (reference sequence). The CDR3 runs to 19 residues. The CDR3 sequence is CATSRDLPGSKWGTDTQYF. The CDR3 DNA reads as TGTGCCACCAGCAGAGATCTTCCGGGCTCTAAATGGGGCACAGATACGCAGTATTTT.

This chain connects TRBV5-1 to TRBJ2-3, with 8 bases aligning to TRBD1. The trim removed 3 bases at V and 0 bases at J, leaving 6 bases unmatched. The V gene's germline CDR1 is SGHRS and CDR2 YFSETQ. The CDR3 consists of 16 residues. In DNA form, the CDR3 reads TGCGCCAGCAGCTATAGGACAGGGCCTAGCACAGATACGCAGTATTTT. This translates into CASSYRTGPSTDTQYF.

The rearrangement uses TRBV9 and TRBJ2-1; D is uncertain. The CDR3 contains 12 residues. The V gene's germline CDR1 is SGDLS and CDR2 YYNGEE. Trimming pared 4 bases from V and 10 bases from J, leaving 12 bases between. The CDR3 is CASSTREREQFF. DNA of the CDR3: TGTGCCAGCAGCACGCGAGAGAGGGAGCAGTTCTTC.

The V call is TRBV7-6, the J call TRBJ2-3; the match to TRBD2 covers 7 bases. J gave up 0 bases and V 5 bases, and 5 bases lay outside the gene matches. The CDR3 has 15 residues. Per the germline V gene, CDR1 is SGHVS and CDR2 is FNYEAQ. CDR3 in amino acids: CASSERAGSTDTQYF. CDR3 DNA sequence: TGTGCCAGCAGCGAAAGAGCGGGGAGCACAGATACGCAGTATTTT. Complete variable domain (other parts from reference TRBV7-6 and TRBJ2-3): GAGVSQSPRYKVTKRGQDVALRCDPISGHVSLYWYRQALGQGPEFLTYFNYEAQQDKSGLPNDRFSAERPEGSISTLTIQRTEQRDSAMYRCASSERAGSTDTQYFGPGTRLTVL.

CDR3 amino acids: CAWTKGWAGDLRENTIYF. DNA of the CDR3: TGTGCCTGGACCAAGGGTTGGGCAGGGGATTTAAGAGAGAACACCATATATTTT. The rearrangement joins TRBV30 to TRBJ1-3, with D possibly matching TRBD1 (6 bases). V was trimmed by 4 bases and J by 7 bases, leaving 29 bases between them. Germline-derived CDR1 and CDR2 are GTSNPN and SVGIG (reference sequence). The CDR3 is 18 residues long.

This chain joins TRBV27 and TRBJ2-3; the D is unclear. The CDR3 covers 13 residues. Trimming took 10 bases from V and 2 from J, leaving 13 bases between them. In germline, CDR1 is MNHEY, CDR2 SMNVEV (reference sequence). The CDR3 region has the DNA TGTGCCACCTCCTTACCGCACACAGATACGCAGTATTTT. The encoded protein is CATSLPHTDTQYF.

The chain uses TRBV10-3 and TRBJ2-5; no clear D gene. CDR1 and CDR2 (germline): ENHRY, SYGVKD. The CDR3 runs to 12 residues. V lost 8 bases, J lost 3 bases, and 10 bases lay in between. CDR3 protein: CAIHPVKETQYF. The CDR3 bases are TGTGCCATCCACCCGGTTAAAGAGACCCAGTACTTC.

The CDR3 region is CASSALLAGVKPSTDTQYF. The DNA for the CDR3 is TGTGCCAGCAGCGCCCTCCTAGCGGGAGTCAAGCCTAGCACAGATACGCAGTATTTT. The chain is built from TRBV11-3 and TRBJ2-3; 10 bases match TRBD2. CDR1 and CDR2 (germline): SGHNT, YENEEA. The V segment lost 5 bases and the J segment 0 bases; nucleotides outside the gene matches: 14. The CDR3 spans 19 residues.

The rearrangement uses TRBV19 and TRBJ2-1, with TRBD2 matching over 11 bases. J gave up 3 bases and V 6 bases, and 4 bases lay outside the gene matches. This CDR3 is 15 amino acids long. CDR1 and CDR2 from the germline V gene are LNHDA and SQIVND (reference sequence). The CDR3 region is CASSTSGSRYNEQFF. CDR3 nucleotide sequence: TGTGCCAGTAGCACTAGCGGGAGTCGCTACAATGAGCAGTTCTTC.

The V and J genes are TRBV28 and TRBJ1-1; D not certain. Germline values: CDR1 MDHEN, CDR2 SYDVKM. V was clipped by 8 bases and J by 1 base, with 8 bases between them. The CDR3 loop spans 12 amino acids. Here the CDR3 reads CASADGNTEAFF. CDR3 DNA sequence: TGTGCCAGCGCCGACGGGAACACTGAAGCTTTCTTT. The full variable domain, its missing parts supplied by reference TRBV28 and TRBJ1-1, is DVKVTQSSRYLVKRTGEKVFLECVQDMDHENMFWYRQDPGLGLRLIYFSYDVKMKEKGDIPEGYSVSREKKERFSLILESASTNQTSMYLCASADGNTEAFFGQGTRLTVV.

The V call is TRBV5-1, the J call TRBJ2-5; TRBD1 is a possible D gene (5 bases). The CDR3 has 16 residues. Trimming took 3 bases from V and 1 from J, leaving 16 bases between them. Per germline, CDR1 SGHRS and CDR2 YFSETQ. The DNA of the CDR3 is TGCGCCAGCAGCTCCAACGCAGGGAATGGCCAAGAGACCCAGTACTTC. Its translation is CASSSNAGNGQETQYF.

The genes are TRBV5-4 and TRBJ2-3; D is ambiguous. The CDR3 length is 16 residues. Per germline, CDR1 SGHNT and CDR2 YYREEE (reference sequence). Deletions cut 3 bases from V and 0 bases from J, with 14 bases between. The CDR3 DNA sequence: TGTGCCAGCAGCTCCCCCCGGCGGAGAAGCACAGATACGCAGTATTTT. Amino acids: CASSSPRRRSTDTQYF.

V and J are TRBV30 and TRBJ1-2, with 7 positions matching TRBD1. This CDR3 contains 13 residues. CDR1 is GTSNPN, CDR2 SVGIG, per germline (reference sequence). Germline trimming cut 5 bases from V and 7 bases from J; bases unmatched to any gene: 10. CDR3 coding DNA: TGTGCCTGGGCCGGGACAGTGTTCTCTGGCTACACCTTC. As protein: CAWAGTVFSGYTF.

At least ten counts were recorded for this clone. J is TRBJ2-7 and V is TRBV29-1; TRBD1 matches at 7 bases. There are 12 residues in the CDR3. Germline assignment: CDR1 SQVTM and CDR2 ANQGSEA. The J segment lost 3 bases and the V segment lost 6 bases, leaving 5 bases of the junction unmatched. Here the CDR3 DNA reads TGCAGCGTCGGCGGACAGGACTACGAGCAGTACTTC. Residues: CSVGGQDYEQYF.

This sequence joins TRBV9 and TRBJ2-6; 9 bases fit TRBD2. The germline CDR1 and CDR2 sequences are SGDLS and YYNGEE. The CDR3 length is 18 residues. The J segment lost 0 bases and the V segment lost 0 bases, leaving 4 bases of the junction unmatched. The chain's CDR3 is CASSVGSGRYSGANVLTF. CDR3 sequence (DNA): TGTGCCAGCAGCGTAGGAAGCGGGAGGTACTCTGGGGCCAACGTCCTGACTTTC.

The V gene is TRBV5-5, the J gene TRBJ2-7; 12 positions agree with TRBD2. CDR3 length: 16 amino acids. Looked up from germline, CDR1 is SGHKS and CDR2 is YYEKEE (reference sequence). The V gene end was trimmed by 0 bases and the J gene end by 5 bases; junction bases not matched to a gene: 6. Here the CDR3 reads CASSLGLAGGIDEQYF. In DNA form, the CDR3 reads TGTGCCAGCAGCTTGGGGCTAGCGGGAGGGATTGACGAGCAGTACTTC.

This clone was counted between two and nine times. The chain couples TRBV7-2 to TRBJ2-1; 7 positions match TRBD2. V was pared by 3 bases and J by 6 bases, with 11 bases of the junction left unmatched. The CDR3 contains 16 residues. Germline CDR1 and CDR2: SGHTA and FQGNSA. CDR3 coding DNA: TGTGCCAGCAGCTTGGGAAGGGAGGGCCCTCTCAATGAGCAGTTCTTC. Translation gives CASSLGREGPLNEQFF.

This clone was seen once. The chain is built from TRBV5-1 and TRBJ2-1; TRBD2 might be the D (5 bases). Trimming removed 8 bases at V and 0 bases at J, with 12 bases between. The CDR3 length is 14 residues. From germline, CDR1 is SGHRS and CDR2 YFSETQ. The chain's CDR3 is CASSTGNSYNEQFF. CDR3 bases: TGCGCCAGTAGTACGGGGAACTCCTACAATGAGCAGTTCTTC.

The chain carries TRBV28 and TRBJ1-5; tentative D call: TRBD1 (5 bases). Germline V gene data show CDR1 as MDHEN and CDR2 as SYDVKM. CDR3 length: 15 amino acids. V lost 6 bases and J 6 bases, leaving 18 bases between the germline ends. The CDR3 sequence: CASRPLGAESQPQHF. For the CDR3, the DNA is TGTGCCAGCAGACCCCTTGGGGCGGAGAGTCAGCCCCAGCATTTT.

This chain connects TRBV5-1 to TRBJ2-5; D perhaps matches TRBD1 (6 bases). Per the germline V gene, CDR1 is SGHRS and CDR2 is YFSETQ. Trimming removed 0 bases from V and 2 bases from J, with 14 bases in between. This CDR3 is 16 amino acids long. The DNA for the CDR3 is TGCGCCAGCAGCTTGGTACAGGGAGTAAGGCAAGAGACCCAGTACTTC. The encoded protein is CASSLVQGVRQETQYF.

The J gene is TRBJ2-2, the V gene TRBV7-2; TRBD2 matches at 9 bases. Germline V gene lookup returns CDR1 SGHTA and CDR2 FQGNSA. The V gene end was trimmed by 5 bases and the J gene end by 7 bases; junction bases not matched to a gene: 14. This CDR3 is built from 17 residues. Written as DNA, the CDR3 is TGTGCCAGCAGCAGCCTCTTGGTTGCGGGAGGGGTCGGGGAGCTGTTTTTT. It encodes CASSSLLVAGGVGELFF.

J is TRBJ2-7 and V is TRBV28; tentative D call: TRBD2 (5 bases). V was pared by 8 bases and J by 6 bases, with 11 bases between. The CDR3 length is 11 residues. Germline V gene lookup returns CDR1 MDHEN and CDR2 SYDVKM. The CDR3 DNA is TGTGCCAGCCGGGGTTTTCTCGAGCAGTACTTC. It yields the protein CASRGFLEQYF. The full variable domain, with the rest looked up from reference TRBV28 and TRBJ2-7, is DVKVTQSSRYLVKRTGEKVFLECVQDMDHENMFWYRQDPGLGLRLIYFSYDVKMKEKGDIPEGYSVSREKKERFSLILESASTNQTSMYLCASRGFLEQYFGPGTRLTVT.

Worth noting for this clone: Germline is not matched at one junction end, which may reflect a read error. The V call is TRBV7-2, the J call TRBJ2-1, with D perhaps matching TRBD1 (5 bases). Germline V lookup: CDR1 SGHTA, CDR2 FQGNSA. This CDR3 region has 15 residues. The CDR3 DNA is TGTGCCAGCAGCTTAGGCAGGGCCTCCAACAATGAGCAGTTCTTC. Translated, it gives CASSLGRASNNEQFF.

The gene calls are TRBV18 and TRBJ2-2; 7 bases match TRBD1. From germline, CDR1 is KGHSH and CDR2 LQKENI. V lost 5 bases to trimming and J lost 7 bases; unmatched junction nucleotides: 7. The CDR3 runs to 14 residues. CDR3 sequence reads: CASSSRDSVGELFF. The CDR3 nucleotides read TGTGCCAGCTCATCCAGGGACAGTGTCGGGGAGCTGTTTTTT.

This chain connects TRBV7-2 to TRBJ2-7; 11 nucleotides line up with TRBD2. The V segment lost 0 bases and the J segment 6 bases; nucleotides outside the gene matches: 10. CDR1 SGHTA and CDR2 FQGNSA come from the germline V gene. CDR3 length equals 17 residues. In nucleotides, the CDR3 is TGTGCCAGCAGCTTAGCCGGGACTAGCGGAGGTGCGGGCGAGCAGTACTTC. Protein sequence: CASSLAGTSGGAGEQYF.

The chain carries TRBV7-2 and TRBJ1-2; D unresolved. The CDR3 runs 14 residues. The ends were cut back, 4 bases at V and 0 bases at J, with 9 bases in the middle. The germline V gene has CDR1 SGHTA and CDR2 FQGNSA. The CDR3 DNA sequence: TGTGCCAGCAGCTCCCGGACTGCTAACTATGGCTACACCTTC. It is translated as CASSSRTANYGYTF.

This chain connects TRBV5-1 to TRBJ1-1, with D tentatively TRBD1 (5 bases). V was shortened by 0 bases and J by 4 bases, with 19 bases between the two germline ends. CDR3 length: 17 residues. Germline CDR1 SGHRS, CDR2 YFSETQ. CDR3 sequence (DNA): TGCGCCAGCAGCTTGGGGCAGGGCTACGGTTTGGGCACTGAAGCTTTCTTT. Translated, it gives CASSLGQGYGLGTEAFF.

V and J are TRBV19 and TRBJ1-1, with D hard to call. The CDR3 spans 14 residues. Trimming took off 0 bases at V and 1 base at J, with 6 bases between the two ends. From germline, CDR1 is LNHDA and CDR2 SQIVND (reference sequence). The CDR3 region is CASSIDAENTEAFF. The CDR3 nucleotides are TGTGCCAGTAGTATAGATGCAGAGAACACTGAAGCTTTCTTT. Complete variable domain (other parts from reference TRBV19 and TRBJ1-1): DGGITQSPKYLFRKEGQNVTLSCEQNLNHDAMYWYRQDPGQGLRLIYYSQIVNDFQKGDIAEGYSVSREKKESFPLTVTSAQKNPTAFYLCASSIDAENTEAFFGQGTRLTVV.